This T cell receptor beta chain was retrieved from a study of cytomegalovirus exposure and HLA in healthy donors. This clone was seen a handful of times. The antigen remains unidentified. General study findings and limits: Further analysis was carried out later, and it showed several of the most significant clusters appearing linked to common viral pathogens. One variant, a missense change in DCLRE1C, was linked in a later analysis to TCR beta V- and J-gene trimming. TCR association rates varied by HLA locus in a later analysis, with DRB1 highest and HLA-C lowest.

Trimming pared 3 bases from V and 2 bases from J, leaving 9 bases between. The germline CDR1 and CDR2 sequences are SGDLS and YYNGEE. The CDR3 has 15 residues. The PCR was carried out with 60 Vbeta primers and 13 Jbeta primers. Profiling relied on immunoSEQ multiplex PCR, and the TCRdb table lists in-frame clones only, not all of them. The sample shows around 120,000 clones, 15% of them seen only once. What was sequenced was PBMCs. This sequence joins TRBV9 and TRBJ2-6, with a tentative D call TRBD1 (5 bases). The TCR originated in a woman aged 18-35 years in good health and CMV-seronegative. CDR3 bases: TGTGCCAGCAGCGCCGCAGGGACTGGGGCCAACGTCCTGACTTTC. It is translated as CASSAAGTGANVLTF.